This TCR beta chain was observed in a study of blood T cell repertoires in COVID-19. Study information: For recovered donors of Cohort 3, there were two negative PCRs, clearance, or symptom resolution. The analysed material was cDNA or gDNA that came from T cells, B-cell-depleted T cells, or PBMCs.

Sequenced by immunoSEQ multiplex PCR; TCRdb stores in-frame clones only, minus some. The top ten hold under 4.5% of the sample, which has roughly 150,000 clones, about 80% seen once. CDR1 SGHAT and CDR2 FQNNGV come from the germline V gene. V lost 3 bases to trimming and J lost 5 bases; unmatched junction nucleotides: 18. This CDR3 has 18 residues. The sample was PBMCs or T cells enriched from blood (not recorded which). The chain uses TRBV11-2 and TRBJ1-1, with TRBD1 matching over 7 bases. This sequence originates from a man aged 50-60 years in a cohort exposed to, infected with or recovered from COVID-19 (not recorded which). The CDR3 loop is CASSLRGRPSDNGTEAFF. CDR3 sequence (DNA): TGTGCCAGCAGCTTGAGGGGGCGGCCGTCCGATAATGGGACTGAAGCTTTCTTT.